These T cell receptor beta chains were read from a single sample in a study of T cells in Graves' hyperthyroidism and ophthalmopathy. One entry per CDR3 protein, called by TCRdb with MiXCR from the multiplex PCR reads. The table lists about 400,000 distinct CDR3 sequences, over 11% of them singletons. The sequencing input was blood. The receptors originated from a man aged 50 to 60 with Graves' ophthalmopathy. The CDR3 runs from the conserved cysteine through the conserved F or W. Fields, in order: clone size, V gene, J gene, D gene, CDR3 protein, CDR3 DNA. D genes are given only for firm matches. Clone size is shown for a subset of rows, as once, few, many or a class of expanded clone.

>many|TRBV20-1|TRBJ2-3|TRBD2
CSASLAGGPSDTQYF
TGCAGTGCTAGCCTAGCGGGAGGGCCGTCAGATACGCAGTATTTT
>many|TRBV7-9|TRBJ1-2|-
CASSPSGVGGYTF
TGTGCCAGCAGCCCATCAGGGGTGGGTGGCTACACCTTC
>few|TRBV5-4|TRBJ2-3|TRBD2
CASSLTTSGRAFGDTQYF
TGTGCCAGCAGCTTGACAACTAGCGGGAGGGCCTTCGGAGATACGCAGTATTTT
>many|TRBV5-1|TRBJ2-6|-
CASSLQAHSGANVLTF
TGCGCCAGCAGTTTGCAGGCGCACTCTGGGGCCAACGTCCTGACTTTC
>-|TRBV9|TRBJ2-2|TRBD1
CASSVDGTGAGELFF
TGTGCCAGCAGCGTAGATGGGACAGGGGCCGGGGAGCTGTTTTTT
>few|TRBV20-1|TRBJ1-2|TRBD1
CSAPDREGYYGYTF
TGCAGTGCGCCGGACAGGGAGGGTTACTATGGCTACACCTTC
>few|TRBV3-1|TRBJ2-7|-
CASSQTVASPYEQYF
TGTGCCAGCAGCCAAACAGTAGCCTCCCCGTACGAGCAGTACTTC
>-|TRBV19|TRBJ2-6|-
CASSIEGPGANVLTF
TGTGCCAGTAGTATCGAAGGACCTGGGGCCAACGTCCTGACTTTC
>few|TRBV19|TRBJ2-7|-
CASSQYREREQYF
TGTGCCAGTAGCCAATACAGGGAGAGGGAGCAGTACTTC
>few|TRBV6-1|TRBJ2-5|-
CASSTLPRETQYF
TGTGCCAGCAGCACACTCCCGCGGGAGACCCAGTACTTC
>many|TRBV11-1|TRBJ2-1|TRBD2
CASSLVLAEWSSYNEQFF
TGTGCCAGCAGCTTAGTGCTAGCGGAGTGGAGCTCCTACAATGAGCAGTTCTTC
>few|TRBV12-3/TRBV12-4|TRBJ2-5|-
CASSLWVRETQYF
TGTGCCAGCAGTTTATGGGTCCGGGAGACCCAGTACTTC
>many|TRBV7-3|TRBJ2-1|TRBD1
CASSQPRDRAPQEQFF
TGTGCCAGCAGCCAACCTCGGGACAGGGCCCCTCAGGAGCAGTTCTTC
>few|TRBV6-1|TRBJ2-2|-
CASSRDGGLVGELFF
TGTGCCAGCAGCCGGGACGGGGGGCTTGTCGGGGAGCTGTTTTTT
>-|TRBV20-1|TRBJ1-2|-
CSAIGASGRKRYYGYTF
TGCAGTGCTATAGGGGCCTCTGGGAGGAAGCGGTACTATGGCTACACCTTC
>many|TRBV2|TRBJ2-3|-
CASGGLTPWDTQYF
TGTGCCAGCGGGGGACTGACGCCTTGGGATACGCAGTATTTT
>few|TRBV12-3/TRBV12-4|TRBJ2-2|-
CASSPGQTNTGELFF
TGTGCCAGCTCCCCGGGTCAAACGAACACCGGGGAGCTGTTTTTT
>-|TRBV7-9|TRBJ1-2|-
CASSRIGGGGGYTF
TGTGCCAGCAGCCGCATCGGGGGAGGAGGGGGCTACACCTTC
>few|TRBV20-1|TRBJ2-1|-
CSARPGGRYYNEQFF
TGCAGTGCTAGACCCGGGGGCAGGTACTACAATGAGCAGTTCTTC
>-|TRBV12-3/TRBV12-4|TRBJ2-5|-
CASSPPGSIFYF
TGTGCCAGCAGCCCTCCAGGGTCCATATTCTACTTC
>many|TRBV24-1|TRBJ2-3|TRBD2
CATSGVAGVGDTQYF
TGTGCCACCAGTGGAGTAGCGGGAGTTGGAGATACGCAGTATTTT
>few|TRBV6-1|TRBJ1-6|-
CASSAGSSYNSPLHF
TGTGCCAGCAGTGCAGGGTCCTCCTATAATTCACCCCTCCACTTT
>-|TRBV29-1|TRBJ1-1|-
CSTTGNTEAFF
TGCAGCACTACAGGGAACACTGAAGCTTTCTTT
>many|TRBV18|TRBJ1-5|-
CASSPSGSGNQPQHF
TGTGCCAGCTCACCATCAGGGTCTGGCAATCAGCCCCAGCATTTT
>many|TRBV18|TRBJ2-2|-
CASSPQSLDNTGELFF
TGTGCCAGCTCACCACAGTCGCTGGACAACACCGGGGAGCTGTTTTTT
>many|TRBV7-9|TRBJ2-5|-
CASSLRNWTEETQYF
TGTGCCAGCAGCTTAAGGAACTGGACGGAAGAGACCCAGTACTTC